Here is one T cell receptor beta chain with its context. Its antigen is as yet unknown. The data were obtained in a study of graft-versus-host responses after intestinal transplantation. This table comes from immunoSEQ multiplex PCR, and its TCRdb copy is limited to in-frame clones, with some not included. Of more than 30,000 clones listed, about nine tenths are singletons. This CDR3 has 14 residues. Germline V gives CDR1 SGHTA, CDR2 FQGNSA. Germline trimming cut 5 bases from V and 10 bases from J; bases unmatched to any gene: 7. To release intraepithelial and lamina propria lymphocytes, the graft tissue was processed. Broader study findings: High graft-versus-host to host-versus-graft clonal ratios were seen in allografts of patients with graft-donor T cell macrochimerism. Present in recipient marrow, GvH clones included some that appeared first in ileum or blood.

This rearrangement joins TRBV7-2 to TRBJ1-6, with 8 bases that match TRBD1. This TCR was sampled from a human patient who received an intestinal transplant, so some T cells may come from the graft donor. Specimen: ileum tissue, collected 200 to 210 days after intestinal transplant. CDR3 DNA: TGTGCCAGCAGCCGAGGACAGGGAGGGTCACCCCTCCACTTT. Its protein product is CASSRGQGGSPLHF.